This T cell receptor beta chain is from a study of long-term antiretroviral therapy in people with HIV. The run of the v3.0 immunoSEQ assay was at survey level. Per-sample targets for sequencing were about 35,000-55,000 T-cell genomes. Assay: immunoSEQ multiplex PCR; the TCRdb copy retains only in-frame clones and omits some. The data show about 30,000 clones, roughly 88% seen once. CDR1 SGHVS and CDR2 FQNEAQ come from the germline V gene. CDR3 length: 15 residues. Trimming took 3 bases from V and 4 from J, leaving 16 bases between them. At least two post-ART and at least one pre-ART PBMC sample were available for each donor. Until DNA extraction, the samples held between about 0.85-11 million cryopreserved PBMC.

This TCR derives from a middle-aged man with HIV. V gene TRBV7-8 combines with J gene TRBJ2-7; D ambiguous. The sequencing used unsorted PBMCs, collected 3 years after starting antiretroviral therapy. CDR3 region: CASSFSVVTSYEQYF. CDR3 sequence (DNA): TGTGCCAGCAGCTTCTCAGTAGTCACAAGTTACGAGCAGTACTTC.